This TCR beta chain was retrieved from a study of vaccination and CD4 T cells after COVID-19. Study context: In the convalescent cohort, there were six males and four females, two of them Hispanic.

An Oncomine TCR Beta short-read assay was used to sequence the DNA from cultured CD4+ T cells. TCRdb fed the PCR reads into MiXCR, producing one record per CDR3 protein. Of over 15,000 distinct CDR3 sequences in the sample, roughly 60% are singletons; the top ten hold approximately 9.9%. Worth noting for this clonotype: Its antigen is unidentified.

Sample treatment: approximately nine-day PBMC culture with coronavirus spike peptide pools or control peptides (ViraFEST assay). Antigen-specific T cell expansion with peptide pools preceded TCR sequencing in the ViraFEST approach. This CDR3 spans 13 amino acids. J lost 1 base, V lost 7 bases, and 1 base had no gene match. Germline-derived CDR1 and CDR2 are SNHLY and FYNNEI. The TCR was taken from a human donor who had recovered from COVID-19. Sequencing used CD4+ T cells from blood, cultured in vitro. The chain uses TRBV2 and TRBJ1-5, with 7 bases identical to TRBD1. The CDR3 DNA reads as TGTGCCAGCACGGGACAGAGCAATCAGCCCCAGCATTTT. This translates into CASTGQSNQPQHF.